Listed below are T cell receptor beta chains from one sample, sequenced in a study of blood T cell repertoires in COVID-19. Clones were sequenced by immunoSEQ multiplex PCR, and TCRdb holds only the in-frame ones, with some missing. The sample consists of 200,000 to 250,000 clones, 60% to 85% of them appearing once. The sequenced sample consisted of peripheral blood. Receptor source: a woman aged 70-85 years with acute or convalescent COVID-19. CDR3s include the opening cysteine and the closing phenylalanine or tryptophan. D genes are given only for firm matches. Size values are once, few and many counts, or a class for expanded clones, and some rows have none.

>.|TRBV3-1/TRBV3-2|15|TRBD1|TRBJ1-2
TGTGCCAGCAGCCGAGGGACAGCGGGGGACTATGGCTACACCTTC
CASSRGTAGDYGYTF
>few|TRBV6-6|14|.|TRBJ1-3
TGTGCCAGCAGTACCAAGAGCTCTGGAAACACCATATATTTT
CASSTKSSGNTIYF
>.|TRBV5-4|15|.|TRBJ2-7
TGTGCCAGCAGCTTGGGCGAAGGCGGCTCCTACGAGCAGTACTTC
CASSLGEGGSYEQYF
>.|TRBV29-1|14|.|TRBJ1-4
TGCAGCGTTGGGGCTTCGGGGATTGAAGAAAAACTGTTTTTT
CSVGASGIEEKLFF
>.|TRBV15|15|.|TRBJ1-2
TGTGCCACCAGCAGAGAGGCAGGTCTAAACTATGGCTACACCTTC
CATSREAGLNYGYTF
>.|TRBV28|14|TRBD1|TRBJ1-5
TGTGCCAGCTTTTGGGGACAGGGCAATCAGCCCCAGCATTTT
CASFWGQGNQPQHF
>.|TRBV5-1|13|.|TRBJ2-2
TGCGCCAGCAGCTTGGCGGTCACCGGGGAGCTGTTTTTT
CASSLAVTGELFF
>.|TRBV5-1|13|.|TRBJ1-6
TGCGCCAGCAACGACAGGATTAATTCACCCCTCCACTTT
CASNDRINSPLHF
>.|TRBV5-1|14|TRBD1|TRBJ2-7
TGCGCCAGCGCCGGGGGGACAGGGCCATACGAGCAGTACTTC
CASAGGTGPYEQYF
>.|TRBV3-1/TRBV3-2|16|.|TRBJ1-1
TGTGCCAGCAGCCAAGGGGGGGGTCTCGAGAACACTGAAGCTTTCTTT
CASSQGGGLENTEAFF
>.|TRBV5-8|16|.|TRBJ2-7
TGTGCCAGCAGCTTGGACCTCGGCGGAGGGGACTACGAGCAGTACTTC
CASSLDLGGGDYEQYF
>.|TRBV2|13|.|TRBJ2-5
TGTGCCAGCAGTCCCCAGCCGGGAGAGACCCAGTACTTC
CASSPQPGETQYF
>once|TRBV7-4|13|.|TRBJ2-7
TGTGCCAGCAGCTTAGGGAGGGAGTGCGAGCAGTACTTC
CASSLGRECEQYF
>.|TRBV2|13|.|TRBJ2-5
TGTGCCAGCAGCTACCCGGGAGCAGAGACCCAGTACTTC
CASSYPGAETQYF
>few|TRBV24-1|13|TRBD1|TRBJ2-2
TGTGCCACCCTAGACAGGGATTCCGGGGAGCTGTTTTTT
CATLDRDSGELFF
>few|TRBV28|15|.|TRBJ1-6
TGTGCCAGCAGCCCGTCCGGGGGCTATAATTCACCCCTCCACTTT
CASSPSGGYNSPLHF
>.|TRBV28|17|TRBD1|TRBJ1-1
TGTGCCAGCCACCCACGTCCCGGGACAGGGCCGGGGGCTGAAGCTTTCTTT
CASHPRPGTGPGAEAFF
>.|TRBV7-2|15|.|TRBJ2-5
TGTGCCAGCAGCTTAGGAAGGCCAGGGCAAGAGACCCAGTACTTC
CASSLGRPGQETQYF
>.|TRBV5-1|14|.|TRBJ2-1
TGCGCCAGCAGCTTGGGACTAGACCAAAATGAGCAGTTCTTC
CASSLGLDQNEQFF
>.|TRBV2|13|.|TRBJ2-1
TGTGCCAGCAGCCTCAGGTTAATGGGTGAGCAGTTCTTC
CASSLRLMGEQFF
>.|TRBV2|14|TRBD1|TRBJ1-2
TGTGCCAGCACCTCCGGGCAGGGGGCTTTTGGCTACACCTTC
CASTSGQGAFGYTF
>once|TRBV6-1|13|.|TRBJ1-1
TGTGCCAGCAGTGAAGTATCGAACACTGAAGCTTTCTTT
CASSEVSNTEAFF
>.|TRBV4-1|16|.|TRBJ2-1
TGCGCCAGCAGCCAAGTTGCTAGCCGTTGGGGTAATGAGCAGTTCTTC
CASSQVASRWGNEQFF
>.|TRBV7-8|15|TRBD1|TRBJ2-7
TGTGCCAGCAGCTCCCGAACCGGGACAGGGTACGAGCAGTACTTC
CASSSRTGTGYEQYF
>once|TRBV24-1|16|.|TRBJ1-4
TGTGCCACCAGTGACACCCGGACGGGAGATAATGAAAAACTGTTTTTT
CATSDTRTGDNEKLFF
>.|TRBV19|19|TRBD2|TRBJ2-4
TGTGCCAGTAGTATGCCGGGACTAGCGGAGAAGGGGGCCAAAAACATTCAGTACTTC
CASSMPGLAEKGAKNIQYF
>.|TRBV5-1|17|TRBD1|TRBJ2-5
TGCGCCAGCAGCTTGGCCCCAGGACAGGGGGCCGGTGAGACCCAGTACTTC
CASSLAPGQGAGETQYF
>.|TRBV2|16|TRBD2|TRBJ2-3
TGTGCCAGCAGTGACCAACTAGCGGGAGGGACAGATACGCAGTATTTT
CASSDQLAGGTDTQYF
>.|TRBV28|17|TRBD1|TRBJ1-5
TGTGCCAGCAGTCCCCTGCCTCGGGACAGGCCATGGCAGCCCCAGCATTTT
CASSPLPRDRPWQPQHF
>few|TRBV24-1|17|TRBD2|TRBJ2-3
TGTGCCACCAGTGATAGCGGGGAGACCTCCTCCACAGATACGCAGTATTTT
CATSDSGETSSTDTQYF
>.|TRBV18|16|.|TRBJ2-6
TGTGCCAGCTCACTCACTACAGGAGCTGGGGCCAACGTCCTGACTTTC
CASSLTTGAGANVLTF
>.|TRBV5-4|17|.|TRBJ2-3
TGTGCCAGCAGCTTGGGGGGGGCGGGAGTAGGGACAGATACGCAGTATTTT
CASSLGGAGVGTDTQYF
>.|TRBV19|17|TRBD1|TRBJ1-5
TGTGCCAGTAGCCATGTCCTGCCTCAGGGGGGAAATCAGCCCCAGCATTTT
CASSHVLPQGGNQPQHF
>.|TRBV9|14|.|TRBJ2-7
TGTGCCAGCAGCGTACTAGCGTTCTCCTACGAGCAGTACTTC
CASSVLAFSYEQYF
>.|TRBV7-9|14|TRBD2|TRBJ2-7
TGTGCCAGCAGCTTTGCTAGCGGGGTATACGAGCAGTACTTC
CASSFASGVYEQYF
>.|TRBV4-1|18|TRBD1|TRBJ1-1
TGCGCCAGCAGCCAAGATCCGGGACAGGGATGGGTCGACACTGAAGCTTTCTTT
CASSQDPGQGWVDTEAFF
>.|TRBV18|16|.|TRBJ2-1
TGTGCCAGCTCACCAAATTCAGCGGCCTCCTACAATGAGCAGTTCTTC
CASSPNSAASYNEQFF
>once|TRBV11-2|15|.|TRBJ2-1
TGTGCCAGCAGCTTAGGCCTAGTAAGATCCAATGAGCAGTTCTTC
CASSLGLVRSNEQFF
>once|TRBV19|12|.|TRBJ1-2
TGTGCCAGTAGTATGGTCGGTTATGGCTACACCTTC
CASSMVGYGYTF
>.|TRBV7-9|16|TRBD1|TRBJ1-1
TGTGCCAGCAGCTTAGGGACAGGGTTCGCGAACACTGAAGCTTTCTTT
CASSLGTGFANTEAFF
>.|TRBV9|14|.|TRBJ2-7
TGTGCCAGCAGCGTAGAAATGGCCTCCTACGAGCAGTACTTC
CASSVEMASYEQYF
>.|TRBV27|16|.|TRBJ1-6
TGTGCCAGCAGTTTAGTCGTTCAGGCCGATAATTCACCCCTCCACTTT
CASSLVVQADNSPLHF
>.|TRBV9|14|TRBD1|TRBJ1-6
TGTGCCAGCACCCTCGGACAGGGAGGATCACCCCTCCACTTT
CASTLGQGGSPLHF
>.|TRBV2|15|TRBD2|TRBJ2-1
TGTGCCAGCAGTGAGTTAGCGGGAGGGGGGAATGAGCAGTTCTTC
CASSELAGGGNEQFF
>once|TRBV28|17|TRBD2|TRBJ2-5
TGTGCCAGCAGTCCCACGGTGGTGTGGCCCGGGGGGGAGACCCAGTACTTC
CASSPTVVWPGGETQYF
>.|TRBV7-8|15|TRBD2|TRBJ2-1
TGTGCCAGCAGCTTCGGACTAGCGGAAAACAATGAGCAGTTCTTC
CASSFGLAENNEQFF
>once|TRBV6-4|14|.|TRBJ2-2
TGTGCCAGCAGTGTGGAGGAGTACACCGGGGAGCTGTTTTTT
CASSVEEYTGELFF
>.|TRBV7-9|12|.|TRBJ1-3
TGTGCCCTCGGGACTGGTGGAAACACCATATATTTT
CALGTGGNTIYF
>few|TRBV19|17|TRBD2|TRBJ2-2
TGTGCCAGTAGTACGGGACTAGCGGGTCTTGGCACCGGGGAGCTGTTTTTT
CASSTGLAGLGTGELFF
>.|TRBV18|16|TRBD1|TRBJ1-3
TGTGCCAGCTCACCAGACAGGGGTTTATCGGGAAACACCATATATTTT
CASSPDRGLSGNTIYF
>.|TRBV28|19|TRBD2|TRBJ2-5
TGTGCCAGCAGTTTATGGAGGGATGGCGGGAGCCTGGGTTACGGGACCCAGTACTTC
CASSLWRDGGSLGYGTQYF
>few|TRBV3-1/TRBV3-2|17|.|TRBJ2-7
TGTGCCAGCAGCCGTGACAGGACGGGAACTAGCTCCTACGAGCAGTACTTC
CASSRDRTGTSSYEQYF
>.|TRBV19|13|TRBD1|TRBJ2-1
TGTGCCAGTAGTACCTACAGGGGTGACGAGCAGTTCTTC
CASSTYRGDEQFF